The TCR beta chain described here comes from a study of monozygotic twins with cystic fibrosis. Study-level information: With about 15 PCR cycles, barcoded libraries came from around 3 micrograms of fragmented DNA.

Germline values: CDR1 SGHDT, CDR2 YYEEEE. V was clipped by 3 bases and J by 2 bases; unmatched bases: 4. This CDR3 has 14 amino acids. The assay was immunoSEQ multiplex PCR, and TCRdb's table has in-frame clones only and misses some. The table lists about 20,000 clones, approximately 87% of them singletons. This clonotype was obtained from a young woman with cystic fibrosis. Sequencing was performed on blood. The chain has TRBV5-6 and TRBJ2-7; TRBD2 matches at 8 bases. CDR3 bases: TGTGCCAGCAGCTGGGGTAGCGGGGCCTACGAGCAGTACTTC. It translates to CASSWGSGAYEQYF. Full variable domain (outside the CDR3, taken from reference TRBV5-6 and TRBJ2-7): DAGVTQSPTHLIKTRGQQVTLRCSPKSGHDTVSWYQQALGQGPQFIFQYYEEEERQRGNFPDRFSGHQFPNYSSELNVNALLLGDSALYLCASSWGSGAYEQYFGPGTRLTVT.